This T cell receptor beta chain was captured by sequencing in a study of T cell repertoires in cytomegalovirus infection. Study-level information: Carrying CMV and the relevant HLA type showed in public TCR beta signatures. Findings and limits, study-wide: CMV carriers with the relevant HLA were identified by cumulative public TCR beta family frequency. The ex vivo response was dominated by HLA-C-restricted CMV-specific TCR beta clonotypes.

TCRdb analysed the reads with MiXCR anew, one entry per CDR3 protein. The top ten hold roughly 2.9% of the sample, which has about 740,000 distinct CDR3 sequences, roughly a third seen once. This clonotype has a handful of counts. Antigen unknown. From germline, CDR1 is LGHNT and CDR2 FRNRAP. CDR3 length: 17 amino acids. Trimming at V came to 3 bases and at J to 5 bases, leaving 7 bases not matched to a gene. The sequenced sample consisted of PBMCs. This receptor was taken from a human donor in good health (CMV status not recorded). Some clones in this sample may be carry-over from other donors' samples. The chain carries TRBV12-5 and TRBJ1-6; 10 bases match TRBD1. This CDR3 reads CASGFRDRGRNNSPLHF. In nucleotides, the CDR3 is TGTGCTAGTGGTTTTCGGGACAGGGGCCGGAATAATTCACCCCTCCACTTT.